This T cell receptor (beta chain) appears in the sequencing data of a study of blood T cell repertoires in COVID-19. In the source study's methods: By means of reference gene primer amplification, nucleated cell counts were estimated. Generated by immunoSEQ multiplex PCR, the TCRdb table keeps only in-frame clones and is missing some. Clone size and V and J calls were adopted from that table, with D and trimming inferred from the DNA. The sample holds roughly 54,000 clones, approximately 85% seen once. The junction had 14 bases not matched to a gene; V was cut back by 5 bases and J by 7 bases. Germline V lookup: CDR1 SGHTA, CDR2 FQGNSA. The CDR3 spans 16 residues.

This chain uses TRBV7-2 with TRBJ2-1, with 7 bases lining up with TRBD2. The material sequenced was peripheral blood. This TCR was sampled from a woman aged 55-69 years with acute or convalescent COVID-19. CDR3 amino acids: CASSPAVGGIVNEQFF. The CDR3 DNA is TGTGCCAGCAGCCCTGCTGTGGGGGGGATTGTGAATGAGCAGTTCTTC.